The rows below give T cell receptor beta chains drawn from one sample of a study of human T cells and chemical hapten exposure. TCRdb reanalysed the RACE reads using MiXCR and keeps one entry per CDR3 protein. The sample lists around 80,000 distinct CDR3 sequences; 6.6% were seen once. Sequenced here: whole blood, sampled in connection with sensitization to the hapten diphenylcyclopropenone (DPC). The receptors were gathered from a woman aged 30 to 39 with alopecia areata. Some clones in this sample may be carry-over from other donors' samples. Both conserved end residues are part of each CDR3.

v_call: TRBV6-2/TRBV6-3
j_call: TRBJ1-5
cdr3_aa: CASTKGAGSNQPQHF

v_call: TRBV5-6
j_call: TRBJ1-3
cdr3_aa: CASSGRDGSGNSIYF

v_call: TRBV29-1
j_call: TRBJ1-5
cdr3_aa: CSVAQGADGNQPQHF

v_call: TRBV6-5
j_call: TRBJ1-6
cdr3_aa: CASSSNRLKSPLHF

v_call: TRBV6-6
j_call: TRBJ1-4
cdr3_aa: CASSSGQGSEKLFF

v_call: TRBV7-2
j_call: TRBJ1-5
cdr3_aa: CASSFQGSGNQPQHF

v_call: TRBV29-1
j_call: TRBJ1-1
cdr3_aa: CSVAGHGRMNTEAFF

v_call: TRBV15
j_call: TRBJ1-2
cdr3_aa: CATSRDAGNYGYTF

v_call: TRBV2
j_call: TRBJ1-6
cdr3_aa: CASSVRGGANNSPLHF

v_call: TRBV5-1
j_call: TRBJ1-2
cdr3_aa: CASSLDDIYGYTF

v_call: TRBV20-1
j_call: TRBJ2-1
cdr3_aa: CSARDYRRPGQRYNEQFF

v_call: TRBV14
j_call: TRBJ2-3
cdr3_aa: CASSQSNTDTQYF

v_call: TRBV7-2
j_call: TRBJ2-2
cdr3_aa: CASSLATGELFF

v_call: TRBV18
j_call: TRBJ2-7
cdr3_aa: CASSRPGYEQYF

v_call: TRBV12-3/TRBV12-4
j_call: TRBJ2-1
cdr3_aa: CASSLRMGSGGARAYNEQFF

v_call: TRBV30
j_call: TRBJ2-5
cdr3_aa: CAAVGQQETQYF

v_call: TRBV7-8
j_call: TRBJ1-2
cdr3_aa: CASSEDSDLGNAYGYTF

v_call: TRBV9
j_call: TRBJ2-3
cdr3_aa: CASSLSSSGSTDTQYF

v_call: TRBV2
j_call: TRBJ1-4
cdr3_aa: CASRIDFIKDEKLFF

v_call: TRBV20-1
j_call: TRBJ1-5
cdr3_aa: CSALLGPGQAHQPQHF

v_call: TRBV20-1
j_call: TRBJ2-3
cdr3_aa: CSASLADSTDTQYF